This passage covers 8 T cell receptor beta chains from one sample sequenced in a study of CD8 T cells in Susac syndrome. The authors reverse transcribed roughly 0.5 to 1 ug RNA with random hexamers. One entry per CDR3 protein, called by TCRdb with MiXCR from the immunoSEQ multiplex PCR reads. The sample carries some 110,000 distinct CDR3 sequences, around 94% recorded once. The material sequenced was CD8+ T cells from PBMCs. All receptors derive from a human donor with Susac syndrome.

The chain joins TRBV29-1 to TRBJ1-2; TRBD1 might be the D (5 bases). Per the germline V gene, CDR1 is SQVTM and CDR2 is ANQGSEA. Trimming shortened V by 0 bases and J by 3 bases, and 17 bases separated the two germline ends. This CDR3 contains 16 residues. The DNA for the CDR3 is TGCAGCGTTGAAGAATACGGGCGCGGGACGGACTATGGCTACACCTTC. Protein sequence: CSVEEYGRGTDYGYTF.

This chain connects TRBV3-1 to TRBJ2-1; possible D gene TRBD1, 6 bases. The germline V and J ends were trimmed by 1 base and 5 bases, with 15 bases remaining between them. Germline values: CDR1 LGHDT, CDR2 YNNKEL (reference sequence). The CDR3 consists of 16 residues. This CDR3 is CASSQVAGARDNEQFF. The CDR3, as DNA: TGTGCCAGCAGCCAAGTCGCAGGGGCACGCGACAATGAGCAGTTCTTC.

The chain has TRBV29-1 and TRBJ2-5, with D possibly TRBD1 on 6 matching bases. Germline V gives CDR1 SQVTM, CDR2 ANQGSEA. This CDR3 has 14 amino acids. Trimming stripped 5 bases from V and 4 bases from J, with 17 bases between. CDR3 sequence: CSVSSGQNLETQYF. CDR3 bases: TGCAGCGTTTCCTCTGGACAGAACTTAGAGACCCAGTACTTC.

The chain joins TRBV24-1 to TRBJ2-1, with D unclear. V was shortened by 7 bases and J by 8 bases, with 8 bases between the two germline ends. This CDR3 contains 11 residues. The V gene's germline CDR1 is KGHDR and CDR2 SFDVKD. This CDR3 reads CATSLGHEQFF. The CDR3 region has the DNA TGTGCCACCAGCCTAGGCCATGAGCAGTTCTTC.

This clonotype was counted once. The CDR3 DNA sequence: TGTGCCAGCAGCTTAGACCCGATAACGTACCAAGAGACCCAGTACTTC. Translation: CASSLDPITYQETQYF. The chain joins TRBV7-9 to TRBJ2-5; no clear D gene. The CDR3 contains 16 residues. The V gene's germline CDR1 is SEHNR and CDR2 FQNEAQ (reference sequence). Trimming shortened V by 1 base and J by 0 bases, and 12 bases separated the two germline ends.

The chain carries TRBV19 and TRBJ1-1, with no clear D. The CDR3 loop spans 14 amino acids. Germline CDR1 and CDR2: LNHDA and SQIVND (reference sequence). V was trimmed by 7 bases and J by 3 bases, leaving 15 bases between them. CDR3: CASISGHTDTEAFF. The CDR3 DNA is TGTGCCAGTATCTCCGGTCACACAGACACTGAAGCTTTCTTT.

J is TRBJ2-1 and V is TRBV7-3; D might be TRBD1 (6 bases). The CDR3 contains 16 residues. V dropped 4 bases and J dropped 3 bases, with 16 bases sitting between them. CDR1 is SGHTA and CDR2 is FQGTGA in the germline V gene. This CDR3 is CASSSLGRGNYNEQFF. The CDR3, as DNA: TGTGCCAGCAGCTCCCTCGGCAGGGGCAACTACAATGAGCAGTTCTTC.

This clonotype occurred once. The V and J genes are TRBV4-2 and TRBJ2-1; TRBD2 aligns across 10 bases. V dropped 6 bases and J dropped 4; count of bases not matched to a gene: 6. Germline CDR1 and CDR2: LGHNA and YNFKEQ. This CDR3 is built from 15 residues. In DNA form, the CDR3 reads TGTGCCAGCAGGCCAAGCGGGGGGGGTTACAATGAGCAGTTCTTC. Protein: CASRPSGGGYNEQFF.